These T cell receptor beta chains were read from a single sample in a study of Ad26.COV2.S vaccination and SARS-CoV-2 variants. Produced via immunoSEQ multiplex PCR; TCRdb's table is partial and in-frame only. The sample yields 350,000 to 500,000 clones, roughly 87% seen once. The sequences come from peripheral blood, collected in a trial of Ad26.COV2.S vaccine versus placebo. Receptors originate from a person between 18 and 65 years old who received the Ad26.COV2.S COVID-19 vaccine or a placebo. CDR3s include the opening cysteine and the closing phenylalanine or tryptophan. The D gene is left open where the match is weak. Some rows have no size entry. The others give once, few or many, or a class for an expanded clone.

>NA|NA|TRBJ1-1|TRBV5-1
TGCGCCAGCAGCTTGGAGTCAGGCTACACTGAAGCTTTCTTT
CASSLESGYTEAFF
>NA|NA|TRBJ2-1|TRBV7-2
TGTGCCAGCAGCTTACGGGGCGAGTTTAGCGGCGATGAGCAGTTCTTC
CASSLRGEFSGDEQFF
>NA|TRBD2|TRBJ2-1|TRBV19
TGTGCCAGTAGTATAGGGGGACGCCACGGGGGGTCCTACAATGAGCAGTTCTTC
CASSIGGRHGGSYNEQFF
>NA|NA|TRBJ1-1|TRBV10-3
TGTGCCATCAGTGGCCGTCCCAGGCCCGCTGAAGCTTTCTTT
CAISGRPRPAEAFF
>NA|NA|TRBJ1-6|TRBV18
TGTGCCAGCTCACCAACAGCAGGGTTAGATTCACCCCTCCACTTT
CASSPTAGLDSPLHF
>NA|NA|TRBJ2-2|TRBV4-2
TGTGCCAGCAGCCCCGGGACGCACACCGGGGAGCTGTTTTTT
CASSPGTHTGELFF
>NA|NA|TRBJ1-1|TRBV18
TGTGCCAGCTCACCTCCATGGGGTCGTTCCACTGAAGCTTTCTTT
CASSPPWGRSTEAFF
>once|NA|TRBJ2-5|TRBV3-1/TRBV3-2
TGTGCCAGCAGCCAGGTTTCTAAAGAGACCCAGTACTTC
CASSQVSKETQYF
>few|NA|TRBJ2-3|TRBV2
TGTGCCAGCAGTGTAGGACTCAGCACAGATACGCAGTATTTT
CASSVGLSTDTQYF
>NA|NA|TRBJ1-2|TRBV29-1
TGCAGCGTTGGGGGGGAGTTGGGCCAGGGCTACACCTTC
CSVGGELGQGYTF
>NA|NA|TRBJ2-3|TRBV5-1
TGCGCCAGCAGCTTGACCCGCGCCTTTCATAATACGCAGTATTTT
CASSLTRAFHNTQYF
>NA|TRBD1|TRBJ1-5|TRBV18
TGTGCCAGCTCACCGGGACAGGGGATTCAGCCCCAGCATTTT
CASSPGQGIQPQHF
>NA|NA|TRBJ2-3|TRBV12-5
TGTGCTAGTGGTTTACTATCGGAGCAGAGCACAGATACGCAGTATTTT
CASGLLSEQSTDTQYF
>NA|NA|TRBJ2-4|TRBV6-5
TGTGCCAGCAGTTACGGAGGAGCTACTAGGAACATTCAGTACTTC
CASSYGGATRNIQYF
>NA|TRBD2|TRBJ2-3|TRBV20-1
TGCAGTGCTAGTAGCGGGAGGGGAGTAGGGACAGATACGCAGTATTTT
CSASSGRGVGTDTQYF
>once|TRBD1|TRBJ1-4|TRBV10-3
TGTGCCATCAGAAGGGGACAGGGGAGTGAAAAACTGTTTTTT
CAIRRGQGSEKLFF
>few|NA|TRBJ1-5|TRBV9
TGTGCCAGCAGCGTAGGTTGGGGGGAGGCCCAGCCCCAGCATTTT
CASSVGWGEAQPQHF
>NA|NA|TRBJ2-6|TRBV7-6
TGTGCCAGCAGCTCCCATCAATCGGTGGGGTCTCACTCTGGGGCCAACGTCCTGACTTTC
CASSSHQSVGSHSGANVLTF
>NA|NA|TRBJ2-7|TRBV19
TGTGCCAGTAGGGCCCGAGGGGGCTACGAGCAGTACTTC
CASRARGGYEQYF
>NA|NA|TRBJ2-6|TRBV5-1
TGCGCCAGCAGCCCACCCCAGGGCTCCGGGGCCAACGTCCTGACTTTC
CASSPPQGSGANVLTF
>NA|NA|TRBJ2-4|TRBV2
TGTGCCACCTCAAGATCAAGGGTGGGGGCAGCCAAAAACATTCAGTACTTC
CATSRSRVGAAKNIQYF
>NA|NA|TRBJ2-2|TRBV6-5
TGTGCCAGCAGTTGGGCAGGGACGAACACCGGGGAGCTGTTTTTT
CASSWAGTNTGELFF
>once|NA|TRBJ2-5|TRBV4-2
TGTGCCAGCAGCCAAGATAGGGGGGGCTCCGGGCCCCAGTACTTC
CASSQDRGGSGPQYF
>NA|NA|TRBJ2-7|TRBV7-3
TGTGCCAGCAGCTTACAGGGAAGTTCCTACGAGCAGTACTTC
CASSLQGSSYEQYF
>once|NA|TRBJ1-6|TRBV28
TGTGCCAGCAGCCTACTACGTTCACCCCTCCACTTT
CASSLLRSPLHF
>NA|NA|TRBJ1-3|TRBV5-6
TGTGCCAGCAGTCTGATTAGGGGAACTGGAAACACCATATATTTT
CASSLIRGTGNTIYF
>NA|NA|TRBJ2-3|TRBV10-3
TGTGCCATCAGTGCGAGCGGGGATACGCAGTATTTT
CAISASGDTQYF
>NA|TRBD2|TRBJ2-1|TRBV11-2
TGTGCCAGCAGCTCACGAAGCGGGAGGGCCGGAAAGGGTGAGCAGTTCTTC
CASSSRSGRAGKGEQFF
>NA|NA|TRBJ2-2|TRBV21-1
TGTGCCAGCAGCAAAGCGGGACAGCGCTTAAGAGACGGGGAGCTGTTTTTT
CASSKAGQRLRDGELFF
>NA|NA|TRBJ2-7|TRBV6-5
TGTGCCAGCAGTTTCGACAGGTACCGGGCCTCCGAGCAGTACTTC
CASSFDRYRASEQYF
>NA|TRBD1|TRBJ1-1|TRBV11-2
TGTGCCAGCAGCCCAAACAGGGGGCGCGAGGTTGGAACTGAAGCTTTCTTT
CASSPNRGREVGTEAFF
>NA|NA|TRBJ2-3|TRBV24-1
TGTGCCACCAGTGATCAGTCCATTTGGACAGATACGCAGTATTTT
CATSDQSIWTDTQYF
>NA|TRBD1|TRBJ2-2|TRBV5-1
TGCGCCAGCAGCGCCTTACAGGGGCCCGGGGAGCTGTTTTTT
CASSALQGPGELFF
>once|NA|TRBJ1-1|TRBV28
TGTGCCACGGGTACGCGGTACACTGAAGCTTTCTTT
CATGTRYTEAFF
>NA|TRBD1|TRBJ1-2|TRBV11-3
TGTGCCAGCAGCCTACAGGGGAACTATGGCTACACCTTC
CASSLQGNYGYTF
>NA|NA|TRBJ1-1|TRBV20-1
TGCAGTGCTCCGAACACTGAAGCTTTCTTT
CSAPNTEAFF
>NA|NA|TRBJ1-2|TRBV5-6
TGTGCCAGCAGCCCACCCGACGGAGCTAACTATGGCTACACCTTC
CASSPPDGANYGYTF
>NA|TRBD2|TRBJ2-1|TRBV5-1
TGCGCCAGCAGCTTGGACCCTAGCGGGAGTAACAATGAGCAGTTCTTC
CASSLDPSGSNNEQFF
>NA|NA|TRBJ1-1|TRBV6-1
TGTGCCAGCAGTGAAACATGGGGGGACACTGAAGCTTTCTTT
CASSETWGDTEAFF
>NA|NA|TRBJ2-1|TRBV20-1
TGCAGTGCATGGGAGAATGAGCAGTTCTTC
CSAWENEQFF
>NA|NA|TRBJ1-2|TRBV10-1
TGCGCCAGCAGTGAGAAGGGATCGGCCTATGGCTACACCTTC
CASSEKGSAYGYTF
>NA|TRBD1|TRBJ1-3|TRBV5-6
TGTGCCAGCAGCTTGCTTGTGGGACAGAGCTCTGGAAACACCATATATTTT
CASSLLVGQSSGNTIYF
>NA|NA|TRBJ2-7|TRBV24-1
TGTGCCACCAGTGGAAGTGGTCACAGCTCCTACGAGCAGTACTTC
CATSGSGHSSYEQYF
>NA|NA|TRBJ2-2|TRBV7-6
TGTGCCAGCACCTCAAGGCCCGGGGGTGGCACCGGGGAGCTGTTTTTT
CASTSRPGGGTGELFF
>NA|TRBD1|TRBJ1-2|TRBV6-4
TGTGCCAGCAGTCGCAACACAGGGGGCGGGAAGTACACCTTC
CASSRNTGGGKYTF
>NA|TRBD2|TRBJ2-4|TRBV7-2
TGTGCCAGCAGCTTACCCGCTAGCGGCGCTGGAGCCAAAAACATTCAGTACTTC
CASSLPASGAGAKNIQYF
>NA|NA|TRBJ1-5|TRBV6-6
TGTGCCAGCAGCCCCGATAATTGGCCCCAGCATTTT
CASSPDNWPQHF
>NA|NA|TRBJ2-5|TRBV5-6
TGTGCCAGCAGCTTGGCAGGGGCTGGAGAGACCCAGTACTTC
CASSLAGAGETQYF
>NA|NA|TRBJ1-2|TRBV5-5
TGTGCCAGCAGCTTAGGGACGTTCGACTATGGCTACACCTTC
CASSLGTFDYGYTF
>NA|TRBD2|TRBJ2-1|TRBV6-6
TGTGCCAGCAGCCTAGCGGGGACCTCCTACAATGAGCAGTTCTTC
CASSLAGTSYNEQFF
>NA|NA|TRBJ2-4|TRBV7-2
TGTGCCAGCAGCTTATACTCCGGAAACATTCAGTACTTC
CASSLYSGNIQYF